Each of the 18 T cell receptor beta chains below was sequenced from the same sample in a study of T cell changes during pregnancy in multiple sclerosis. Here immunoSEQ multiplex PCR was the method, and the copy in TCRdb shows in-frame clones only, minus some. The repertoire has approximately 98,000 clones, roughly 94% of them found once; the top ten carry approximately 2%. Sequencing used peripheral blood, obtained after pregnancy. All receptors derive from a female donor in good health, enrolled as a control in a pregnancy study.

The chain recombines TRBV5-1 with TRBJ2-1; tentative D call: TRBD2 (6 bases). The V and J ends lost 0 bases and 3 bases respectively, with 10 bases between them. Germline V gene lookup returns CDR1 SGHRS and CDR2 YFSETQ. The CDR3 loop spans 15 amino acids. CDR3 DNA: TGCGCCAGCAGCTTGGGGTTGGACTACTACAATGAGCAGTTCTTC. Its protein is CASSLGLDYYNEQFF.

This chain connects TRBV5-4 to TRBJ2-5; the D gene is possibly TRBD2 (6 bases). Between the trimmed V and J ends, which lost 0 bases and 6 bases, there was a span of 12 bases. Germline V gene lookup returns CDR1 SGHNT and CDR2 YYREEE (reference sequence). This CDR3 contains 14 residues. The CDR3 spells CASSLGGTEKTQYF. The DNA for the CDR3 is TGTGCCAGCAGCTTGGGCGGGACCGAGAAGACCCAGTACTTC.

This chain links TRBV6-1 with TRBJ1-2; 12 bases align to TRBD1. The length of the CDR3 is 15 residues. Germline V gene sequence: CDR1 MNHNS, CDR2 SASEGT. J gave up 5 bases and V 2 bases, and 3 bases lay outside the gene matches. This CDR3 reads CASSEPGQGAYGYTF. Written as DNA, the CDR3 is TGTGCCAGCAGTGAACCGGGACAGGGGGCATATGGCTACACCTTC.

This clone has only one observation. This chain joins TRBV4-2 and TRBJ2-7; D ambiguous. From germline, CDR1 is LGHNA and CDR2 YNFKEQ. This CDR3 has 13 residues. V lost 0 bases and J 6 bases, leaving 9 bases between the germline ends. The CDR3 nucleotides read TGTGCCAGCAGCCAAGATATCAGTGGCGAGCAGTACTTC. This gives the protein CASSQDISGEQYF.

The V call is TRBV6-1, the J call TRBJ1-2; TRBD1 matches at 7 bases. This CDR3 is built from 14 residues. V lost 7 bases and J lost 0; bases outside the gene matches: 5. Germline lookup yields CDR1 MNHNS and CDR2 SASEGT. CDR3 nucleotides: TGTGCCAGCATCCCGGGACAGACTAACTATGGCTACACCTTC. Its translation is CASIPGQTNYGYTF.

As regards this clone: Relative to the germline gene, one junction end is altered; a read error may explain this. DNA of the CDR3: TGTGCTAGCAGCTCGTCCGGGACAGATACGCAGTATTTT. This translates into CASSSSGTDTQYF. V gene TRBV7-7 combines with J gene TRBJ2-3, with unresolved D. The CDR3 loop spans 13 amino acids. Germline CDR1 and CDR2: SSHAT and FNYEAQ (reference sequence).

The V call is TRBV27, the J call TRBJ1-1; D is unresolved. The CDR3 sequence is 12 residues long. In germline, CDR1 is MNHEY, CDR2 SMNVEV (reference sequence). V dropped 6 bases and J dropped 2 bases, with 7 bases sitting between them. The CDR3 DNA is TGTGCCAGCAGCGGTAGTAACACTGAAGCTTTCTTT. Amino acid sequence: CASSGSNTEAFF.

This clone has just one count. The genes are TRBV7-2 and TRBJ1-4; the D is unclear. The germline V gene encodes CDR1 SGHTA and CDR2 FQGNSA. Trimming stripped 8 bases from V and 3 bases from J, with 10 bases between. The CDR3 has 13 residues. The CDR3 here is CASANTPNEKLFF. For the CDR3, the DNA is TGTGCCAGCGCAAACACACCTAATGAAAAACTGTTTTTT.

The chain couples TRBV7-6 to TRBJ1-2; 8 bases line up with TRBD1. The ends lost 5 bases at V and 6 bases at J; junction bases unmatched: 8. Germline V CDR1 and CDR2: SGHVS, FNYEAQ. The CDR3 sequence is 14 residues long. The CDR3 reads CASSPRTGGDGYTF. The DNA of the CDR3 is TGTGCCAGCAGCCCACGCACAGGGGGAGATGGCTACACCTTC. Complete variable domain (other parts from reference TRBV7-6 and TRBJ1-2): GAGVSQSPRYKVTKRGQDVALRCDPISGHVSLYWYRQALGQGPEFLTYFNYEAQQDKSGLPNDRFSAERPEGSISTLTIQRTEQRDSAMYRCASSPRTGGDGYTFGSGTRLTVV.

The J gene is TRBJ2-2, the V gene TRBV7-9, with 14 bases identical to TRBD2. The CDR3 is 15 residues long. Germline CDR1 SEHNR, CDR2 FQNEAQ (reference sequence). J lost 6 bases, V lost 4 bases, and 1 base had no gene match. The CDR3 sequence is CASSWGLAGAGELFF. CDR3 sequence (DNA): TGTGCCAGCAGCTGGGGACTAGCGGGGGCCGGGGAGCTGTTTTTT.

J is TRBJ2-7 and V is TRBV19; the match to TRBD1 covers 9 bases. V lost 0 bases and J lost 2; bases outside the gene matches: 2. This CDR3 region has 15 residues. Per germline, CDR1 LNHDA and CDR2 SQIVND (reference sequence). The CDR3 loop is CASSIDGTGPYEQYF. The CDR3 nucleotides read TGTGCCAGTAGTATAGACGGGACAGGGCCCTACGAGCAGTACTTC.

CDR3 amino acids: CASSFRDRDYGYTF. CDR3 coding DNA: TGTGCCAGCAGCTTCCGGGACAGGGATTATGGCTACACCTTC. The chain is built from TRBV11-3 and TRBJ1-2, with 9 bases lining up with TRBD1. CDR1 and CDR2 from the germline V gene are SGHNT and YENEEA. V shed 3 bases, J shed 5 bases, and the junction held 4 bases outside the gene matches. The CDR3 runs to 14 residues.

The V gene is TRBV5-6, the J gene TRBJ1-6; D is undetermined. The CDR3 consists of 12 residues. V shed 4 bases and J shed 8 bases, with 7 bases lying between them. The V gene's germline CDR1 is SGHDT and CDR2 YYEEEE. The CDR3 coding sequence is TGTGCCAGCAGCAGAGCATATTCACCCCTCCACTTT. This codes for CASSRAYSPLHF. The complete variable domain, with remaining parts taken from reference TRBV5-6 and TRBJ1-6, reads DAGVTQSPTHLIKTRGQQVTLRCSPKSGHDTVSWYQQALGQGPQFIFQYYEEEERQRGNFPDRFSGHQFPNYSSELNVNALLLGDSALYLCASSRAYSPLHFGNGTRLTVT.

The CDR3 reads CASSYYASGLTTSTDTQYF. CDR3 nucleotide sequence: TGTGCCAGCAGCTACTACGCTAGCGGGCTTACTACTAGCACAGATACGCAGTATTTT. This chain links TRBV7-6 with TRBJ2-3; the match to TRBD2 covers 8 bases. Unmatched junction bases numbered 15, after V lost 4 bases and J lost 0 bases. The V gene's germline CDR1 is SGHVS and CDR2 FNYEAQ. CDR3 length: 19 residues. The full variable domain, completed using reference TRBV7-6 and TRBJ2-3, is GAGVSQSPRYKVTKRGQDVALRCDPISGHVSLYWYRQALGQGPEFLTYFNYEAQQDKSGLPNDRFSAERPEGSISTLTIQRTEQRDSAMYRCASSYYASGLTTSTDTQYFGPGTRLTVL.

The chain recombines TRBV5-1 with TRBJ2-5, with D perhaps matching TRBD2 (6 bases). The CDR3 has 13 residues. Trimming shortened V by 3 bases and J by 5 bases, and 11 bases separated the two germline ends. The germline gives CDR1 SGHRS, CDR2 YFSETQ. The chain's CDR3 is CASSSPGGETQYF. CDR3 nucleotide sequence: TGCGCCAGCAGCTCACCTGGGGGGGAGACCCAGTACTTC. Together with reference TRBV5-1 and TRBJ2-5, the CDR3 gives the full variable domain: KAGVTQTPRYLIKTRGQQVTLSCSPISGHRSVSWYQQTPGQGLQFLFEYFSETQRNKGNFPGRFSGRQFSNSRSEMNVSTLELGDSALYLCASSSPGGETQYFGPGTRLLVL.

This clone appeared a single time. This CDR3 is CASSDGAGSNEQFF. The CDR3 DNA sequence: TGTGCCAGCAGTGACGGGGCGGGGAGCAATGAGCAGTTCTTC. This chain uses TRBV6-4 with TRBJ2-1; a weak D match, TRBD2 (6 bases). This CDR3 comprises 14 residues. Per germline, CDR1 MRHNA and CDR2 SNTAGT. Trimming removed 2 bases from V and 6 bases from J, with 11 bases in between.

A word on this clone: The junction departs from germline at one end; a sequencing error may be responsible. The chain couples TRBV6-6 to TRBJ1-5; D remains unclear. CDR1 and CDR2 (germline): MNHNY, SVGAGI (reference sequence). The CDR3 contains 16 residues. CDR3 sequence (DNA): TGTGCCAGCAATTACGGTAGGAGAGTGAGCAATCAGCCCCAGCATTTT. Protein sequence: CASNYGRRVSNQPQHF.

V is TRBV7-3 and J is TRBJ2-1, with 7 bases that match TRBD1. Germline CDR1 is SGHTA and CDR2 is FQGTGA. CDR3 length equals 15 residues. J lost 2 bases, V lost 6 bases, and 7 bases had no gene match. This CDR3 is CASSTGQNPYNEQFF. CDR3 bases: TGTGCCAGCAGTACGGGACAGAACCCCTACAATGAGCAGTTCTTC.